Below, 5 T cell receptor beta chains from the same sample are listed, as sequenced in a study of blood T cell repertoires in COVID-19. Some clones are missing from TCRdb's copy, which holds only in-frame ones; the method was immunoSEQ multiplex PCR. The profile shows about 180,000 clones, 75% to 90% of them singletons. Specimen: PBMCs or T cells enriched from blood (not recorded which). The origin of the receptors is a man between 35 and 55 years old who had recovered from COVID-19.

CDR3 sequence: CASSALPGGAGYTEAFF. The CDR3 DNA follows: TGTGCCAGCAGTGCCCTCCCCGGGGGTGCGGGTTATACTGAAGCTTTCTTT. The rearrangement links TRBV6-1 to TRBJ1-1, with a tentative D call TRBD1 (5 bases). This CDR3 comprises 17 residues. Per the germline V gene, CDR1 is MNHNS and CDR2 is SASEGT. V was shortened by 4 bases and J by 5 bases, with 23 bases between the two germline ends.

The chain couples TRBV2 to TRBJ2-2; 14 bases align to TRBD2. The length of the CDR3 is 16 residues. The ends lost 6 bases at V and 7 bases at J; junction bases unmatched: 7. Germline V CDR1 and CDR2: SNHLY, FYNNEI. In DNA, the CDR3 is TGTGCCAGCAGCGGGACTAGCGGGAGATTCGACGGGGAGCTGTTTTTT. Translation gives CASSGTSGRFDGELFF. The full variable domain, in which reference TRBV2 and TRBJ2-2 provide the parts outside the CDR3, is EPEVTQTPSHQVTQMGQEVILRCVPISNHLYFYWYRQILGQKVEFLVSFYNNEISEKSEIFDDQFSVERPDGSNFTLKIRSTKLEDSAMYFCASSGTSGRFDGELFFGEGSRLTVL.

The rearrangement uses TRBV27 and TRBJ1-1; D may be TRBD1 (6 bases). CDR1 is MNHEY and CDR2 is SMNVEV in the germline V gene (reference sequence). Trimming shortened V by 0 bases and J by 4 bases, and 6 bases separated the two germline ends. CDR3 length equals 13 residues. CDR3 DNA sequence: TGTGCCAGCAGTTTATCACAGGGCACTGAAGCTTTCTTT. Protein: CASSLSQGTEAFF.

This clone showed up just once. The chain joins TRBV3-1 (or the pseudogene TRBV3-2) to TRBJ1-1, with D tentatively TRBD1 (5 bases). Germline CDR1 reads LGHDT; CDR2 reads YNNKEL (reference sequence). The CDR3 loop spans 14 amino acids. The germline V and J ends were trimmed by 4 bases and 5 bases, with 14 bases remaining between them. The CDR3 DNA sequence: TGTGCCAGCAGCCTCGGGGGGGTTGAGACTGAAGCTTTCTTT. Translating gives CASSLGGVETEAFF.

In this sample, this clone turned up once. CDR3 coding DNA: TGCGCCAGCAGCTTGTACGACAGGGATAATTCACCCCTCCACTTT. Encoded protein: CASSLYDRDNSPLHF. The gene calls are TRBV5-1 and TRBJ1-6; 7 nucleotides line up with TRBD1. This CDR3 comprises 15 residues. Trimming cost V 1 base and J 5 bases; bases outside gene matches: 3. Germline values: CDR1 SGHRS, CDR2 YFSETQ.